The rows below give T cell receptor beta chains drawn from one sample of a study of blood T cells in healthy people across ages. Via MiXCR, TCRdb re-called the 5' RACE reads, giving one row per CDR3 protein. The sample lists fewer than 1.5 million distinct CDR3 sequences; roughly 45% were seen once. The specimen sequenced was blood. Receptors were obtained from a woman aged 18-29 years in good health. CDR3s include the opening cysteine and the closing phenylalanine or tryptophan. A D gene is named only where the DNA matches it firmly. Rows give clone size only sometimes, using once, few, many, or a class for an expanded clone.

j_call v_call d_call clone_size cdr3_aa cdr3_nt
TRBJ1-2 TRBV10-3 TRBD1 . CAISFDRVSEGYTF TGTGCCATCAGTTTTGACAGGGTATCTGAGGGCTACACCTTC
TRBJ1-1 TRBV7-9 TRBD1 . CASSPGTGAGSEAFF TGTGCCAGCAGCCCAGGGACAGGGGCAGGGTCTGAAGCTTTCTTT
TRBJ2-3 TRBV10-3 TRBD2 . CAISESPSGVGDTQYF TGTGCCATCAGTGAGTCACCTAGCGGGGTAGGGGATACGCAGTATTTT
TRBJ1-2 TRBV12-3/TRBV12-4 . . CASSKDSIYGYTF TGTGCCAGCAGCAAAGACAGCATCTATGGCTACACCTTC
TRBJ1-1 TRBV4-1 . . CASSQRGDSSEAFF TGCGCCAGCAGCCAGCGGGGGGATTCTTCTGAAGCTTTCTTT
TRBJ2-3 TRBV3-1 TRBD2 . CASSQGLAPSIDTQYF TGTGCCAGCAGCCAGGGACTAGCTCCTAGCATAGATACGCAGTATTTT
TRBJ2-3 TRBV5-1 TRBD2 . CASSKAGGADMQYF TGCGCCAGCAGCAAAGCGGGAGGGGCAGATATGCAGTATTTT
TRBJ1-4 TRBV28 . . CASSSSSGGTTNEKLFF TGTGCCAGCAGCTCATCTTCCGGAGGGACAACTAATGAAAAACTGTTTTTT
TRBJ1-2 TRBV7-2 TRBD1 once CTSSFQDRVRGYTF TGTACCAGCAGCTTCCAAGACAGGGTTCGTGGCTACACCTTC
TRBJ1-6 TRBV7-2 . once CASTFMGQNSPLHF TGTGCCAGCACCTTCATGGGGCAAAATTCACCCCTCCACTTT
TRBJ2-4 TRBV4-2 . . CASSQDGPGGSWDIQYF TGTGCCAGCAGCCAAGATGGCCCTGGGGGATCGTGGGACATTCAGTACTTC
TRBJ1-6 TRBV20-1 TRBD1 . CSGRQGISYNSPLHF TGCAGTGGACGACAGGGAATCTCCTATAATTCACCCCTCCACTTT
TRBJ2-3 TRBV27 . once CASRTPGGFTDTQYF TGTGCCAGCAGGACCCCGGGGGGCTTCACAGATACGCAGTATTTT
TRBJ2-7 TRBV29-1 TRBD2 . CSVDGVGGTTYEQYF TGCAGCGTTGACGGTGTGGGCGGGACTACCTACGAGCAGTACTTC
TRBJ2-7 TRBV11-2 TRBD2 . CASSLVSSGGLVRLGAYEQYF TGTGCCAGCAGCTTAGTGTCTAGCGGGGGCCTAGTTCGACTTGGTGCCTACGAGCAGTACTTC
TRBJ2-1 TRBV11-2 TRBD2 few CASRTIAGRAVNEQFF TGTGCCAGCAGAACTATAGCTGGGAGGGCCGTAAATGAGCAGTTCTTC
TRBJ2-1 TRBV28 TRBD2 . CASSPAGTSTYNEQFF TGTGCCAGCAGTCCCGCAGGGACTAGCACTTACAATGAGCAGTTCTTC
TRBJ1-1 TRBV11-2 TRBD1 . CASSLVILGTVNTEAFF TGTGCCAGCAGCTTAGTAATTCTTGGGACAGTGAACACTGAAGCTTTCTTT
TRBJ2-6 TRBV12-5 . . CASANSGANVLTF TGTGCTAGTGCCAACTCTGGGGCCAACGTCCTGACTTTC
TRBJ2-1 TRBV7-2 . . CASSYSMDNEQFF TGTGCCAGCAGCTACAGTATGGACAATGAGCAGTTCTTC
TRBJ1-2 TRBV4-2 . . CASSQVEVPAYGYTF TGTGCCAGCAGCCAAGTTGAGGTTCCAGCTTATGGCTACACCTTC
TRBJ1-5 TRBV27 . few CATGYNQPQHF TGTGCCACCGGGTACAATCAGCCCCAGCATTTT
TRBJ2-3 TRBV6-2/TRBV6-3 TRBD2 . CASTNSGGKFTDTQYF TGTGCCAGCACCAATAGCGGGGGGAAGTTCACAGATACGCAGTATTTT
TRBJ2-1 TRBV27 TRBD2 . CASSDAGGAYNEQFF TGTGCCAGCAGCGATGCCGGGGGGGCCTACAATGAGCAGTTCTTC
TRBJ2-1 TRBV14 TRBD2 few CASSHSGGNNEQFF TGTGCCAGCAGCCATAGCGGGGGCAACAATGAGCAGTTCTTC
TRBJ2-7 TRBV20-1 . few CSARSVGLATYEQYF TGCAGTGCTAGATCCGTGGGGCTAGCGACCTACGAGCAGTACTTC
TRBJ2-2 TRBV6-5 . few CASSYAGGWNTGELFF TGTGCCAGCAGTTACGCGGGCGGGTGGAACACCGGGGAGCTGTTTTTT
TRBJ2-3 TRBV7-2 TRBD1 . CASSLVGQGGTDTQYF TGTGCCAGCAGCTTAGTGGGACAGGGAGGCACAGATACGCAGTATTTT
TRBJ2-5 TRBV12-3/TRBV12-4 . . CASSLAPTTRLTQYF TGTGCCAGCAGTTTAGCCCCGACTACCCGTTTGACCCAGTACTTC
TRBJ2-7 TRBV12-3/TRBV12-4 . few CASSFAGPSYEQYF TGTGCCAGCAGTTTTGCGGGACCCAGCTACGAGCAGTACTTC
TRBJ2-5 TRBV4-1 TRBD2 few CASSHSRMGGETQYF TGCGCCAGCAGCCACTCAAGGATGGGAGGGGAGACCCAGTACTTC
TRBJ1-2 TRBV5-5 . once CASSSEGAGSYGYTF TGTGCCAGCAGCTCCGAGGGAGCCGGCAGCTATGGCTACACCTTC
TRBJ1-2 TRBV7-2 . few CASSLAISHGYTF TGTGCCAGCAGCTTAGCCATATCGCATGGCTACACCTTC
TRBJ1-6 TRBV5-1 . . CASSLGLQLNSPLHF TGCGCCAGCAGCTTGGGCTTACAACTTAATTCACCCCTCCACTTT
TRBJ1-1 TRBV5-1 TRBD1 . CASSLGADRVRTEAFF TGCGCCAGCAGCTTGGGGGCCGACAGGGTCCGGACTGAAGCTTTCTTT
TRBJ2-3 TRBV20-1 . few CSATAGSQYF TGCAGTGCTACCGCGGGATCGCAGTATTTT
TRBJ1-4 TRBV6-1 . few CASSAGGMEEKLFF TGTGCCAGCAGTGCGGGGGGGATGGAAGAAAAACTGTTTTTT
TRBJ2-7 TRBV6-1 . . CVSSETELRAYEQYF TGTGTCAGCAGTGAGACGGAACTCCGAGCCTACGAGCAGTACTTC
TRBJ2-7 TRBV9 . few CASSVGSLGTYEQYF TGTGCCAGCAGCGTAGGTAGCCTGGGCACCTACGAGCAGTACTTC
TRBJ2-3 TRBV28 TRBD1 . CASTRTGADTQYF TGTGCCAGCACTCGGACAGGGGCAGATACGCAGTATTTT
TRBJ2-1 TRBV27 TRBD2 . CASSLQSLAGSYIEQFF TGTGCCAGCAGTTTACAGTCCCTAGCGGGCTCCTACATTGAGCAGTTCTTC
TRBJ1-2 TRBV11-2 . . CASSLSVRTENYGYTF TGTGCCAGCAGCTTATCGGTTAGAACAGAAAACTATGGCTACACCTTC
TRBJ2-1 TRBV24-1 TRBD2 . CATSDPTSGSYNEQFF TGTGCCACCAGTGACCCAACTAGCGGGAGTTACAATGAGCAGTTCTTC
TRBJ1-2 TRBV20-1 . few CSARTWGYGYTF TGCAGTGCTCGGACCTGGGGCTATGGCTACACCTTC
TRBJ1-2 TRBV14 . . CASSQEYQGPPSGYTF TGTGCCAGCAGCCAAGAATATCAGGGGCCTCCCTCCGGCTACACCTTC